Below, 12 T cell receptor beta chains from the same sample are listed, as sequenced in a study of T cell changes during pregnancy in multiple sclerosis. Sequencing used immunoSEQ multiplex PCR; TCRdb keeps in-frame clones, though not all of them. The table has 65,000 to 80,000 clones, about nine tenths seen once. The material sequenced was peripheral blood, taken in the third trimester of pregnancy. Receptor source: a female donor with multiple sclerosis, enrolled in a pregnancy study.

This CDR3 reads CASSTYTDTQYF. The CDR3 nucleotides read TGCGCCAGCAGCACATACACAGATACGCAGTATTTT. The chain recombines TRBV5-1 with TRBJ2-3; D unresolved. This CDR3 has 12 amino acids. V lost 4 bases and J 2 bases, leaving 5 bases between the germline ends. Germline V gene sequence: CDR1 SGHRS, CDR2 YFSETQ.

The genes are TRBV7-2 and TRBJ2-7, with D perhaps TRBD1 (5 bases). Per the germline V gene, CDR1 is SGHTA and CDR2 is FQGNSA. Trimming shortened V by 2 bases and J by 0 bases, and 11 bases separated the two germline ends. CDR3 length: 15 residues. The CDR3 region is CASSLFQGNSYEQYF. The CDR3 nucleotides are TGTGCCAGCAGCTTATTCCAGGGTAACTCCTACGAGCAGTACTTC.

For the CDR3, the DNA is TGTGCCAGCAGCTTGGAGGCAGGGGGCTATGGCTACACCTTC. It yields the protein CASSLEAGGYGYTF. V and J are TRBV5-6 and TRBJ1-2; TRBD1 matches 7 bases. The germline gives CDR1 SGHDT, CDR2 YYEEEE. The CDR3 is made up of 14 amino acids. Trimming removed 0 bases from V and 4 bases from J; junction bases left unmatched: 3.

This chain joins TRBV5-1 and TRBJ1-2; D may be TRBD1 (6 bases). This CDR3 has 15 residues. Trimming pared 2 bases from V and 1 base from J, leaving 12 bases between. The germline gives CDR1 SGHRS, CDR2 YFSETQ. The DNA for the CDR3 is TGCGCCAGCAGCTTATTGGCAGGGGTTAACTATGGCTACACCTTC. It codes for CASSLLAGVNYGYTF.

The chain uses TRBV25-1 and TRBJ1-1, with unresolved D. V was shortened by 3 bases and J by 4 bases, with 3 bases between the two germline ends. Germline-derived CDR1 and CDR2 are MGHDK and SYGVNS. The CDR3 consists of 11 residues. CDR3 loop: CASSDITEAFF. The DNA of the CDR3 is TGTGCCAGCAGTGACATCACTGAAGCTTTCTTT.

The rearrangement uses TRBV7-8 and TRBJ2-2; no definite D call. CDR1 SGHVS and CDR2 FQNEAQ come from the germline V gene. Between the trimmed V and J ends, which lost 5 bases and 7 bases, there was a span of 14 bases. The CDR3 totals 14 residues. The CDR3 DNA follows: TGTGCCAGCAGCCTCCTAATGAGGAGCGGGGAGCTGTTTTTT. It is translated as CASSLLMRSGELFF.

The chain combines TRBV18 with TRBJ2-1, with 8 bases aligning to TRBD1. V lost 3 bases and J lost 4; bases outside the gene matches: 11. CDR3 length: 17 amino acids. The germline CDR1 and CDR2 sequences are KGHSH and LQKENI. DNA of the CDR3: TGTGCCAGCTCACCGTCAGGGGCAGGGGGCCTATACAATGAGCAGTTCTTC. The encoded protein is CASSPSGAGGLYNEQFF.

The chain has TRBV5-5 and TRBJ1-2; no clear D gene. V was shortened by 1 base and J by 0 bases, with 10 bases between the two germline ends. Germline CDR1 reads SGHKS; CDR2 reads YYEKEE (reference sequence). This CDR3 is 15 amino acids long. The CDR3 DNA is TGTGCCAGCAGCTTGTTGCACGCAGCTAACTATGGCTACACCTTC. Translating it yields CASSLLHAANYGYTF.

Concerning this clone: The same CDR3 is also encoded by other DNA sequences in this sample. This chain joins TRBV5-1 and TRBJ2-7; D is possibly TRBD1 (5 bases). V shed 4 bases and J shed 5 bases, with 7 bases lying between them. The CDR3 contains 11 residues. Germline values: CDR1 SGHRS, CDR2 YFSETQ. This CDR3 is CASSLGDEQYF. In nucleotides, the CDR3 is TGCGCCAGCAGCCTAGGGGACGAGCAGTACTTC.

The chain links TRBV7-8 to TRBJ1-3; D is undetermined. Germline CDR1 is SGHVS and CDR2 is FQNEAQ. Trimming left V 6 bases short and J 0 bases short, with 21 bases between. CDR3 length: 18 amino acids. CDR3 sequence (DNA): TGTGCCAGCAGGGGTTGGTATGTCGGGGAGAACTCTGGAAACACCATATATTTT. Translated: CASRGWYVGENSGNTIYF.

J is TRBJ2-7 and V is TRBV29-1, with 8 bases fitting TRBD2. In germline, CDR1 is SQVTM, CDR2 ANQGSEA. Trimming took 7 bases from V and 0 from J; bases not matched to a gene: 11. CDR3 size: 15 residues. Here the CDR3 DNA reads TGCAGCGCCGGGGGGACCGGGACTAGCTCCTACGAGCAGTACTTC. Translation: CSAGGTGTSSYEQYF.

The chain joins TRBV6-5 to TRBJ2-3, with D tentatively TRBD2 (6 bases). Between the trimmed V and J ends, which lost 2 bases and 5 bases, there was a span of 8 bases. The V gene's germline CDR1 is MNHEY and CDR2 SVGAGI. This CDR3 spans 13 amino acids. The CDR3 loop is CASSYGGVDTQYF. CDR3 sequence (DNA): TGTGCCAGCAGTTACGGCGGGGTAGATACGCAGTATTTT.